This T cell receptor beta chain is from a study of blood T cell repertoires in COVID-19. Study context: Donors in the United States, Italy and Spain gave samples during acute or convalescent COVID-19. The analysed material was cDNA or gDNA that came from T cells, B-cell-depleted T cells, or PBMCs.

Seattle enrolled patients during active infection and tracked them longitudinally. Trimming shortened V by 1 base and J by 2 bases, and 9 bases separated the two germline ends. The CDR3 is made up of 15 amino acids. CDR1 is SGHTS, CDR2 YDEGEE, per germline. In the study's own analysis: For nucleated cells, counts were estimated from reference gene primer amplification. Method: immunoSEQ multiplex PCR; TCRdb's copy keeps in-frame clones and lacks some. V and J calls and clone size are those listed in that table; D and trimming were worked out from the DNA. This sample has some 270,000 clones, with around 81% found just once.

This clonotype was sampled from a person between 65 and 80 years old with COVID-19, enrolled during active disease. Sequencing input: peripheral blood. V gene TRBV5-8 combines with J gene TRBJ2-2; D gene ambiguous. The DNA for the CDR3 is TGTGCCAGCAGCTTGACAGAGAATAACACCGGGGAGCTGTTTTTT. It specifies CASSLTENNTGELFF. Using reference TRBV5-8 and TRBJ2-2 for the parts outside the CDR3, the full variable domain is EAGVTQSPTHLIKTRGQQATLRCSPISGHTSVYWYQQALGLGLQFLLWYDEGEERNRGNFPPRFSGRQFPNYSSELNVNALELEDSALYLCASSLTENNTGELFFGEGSRLTVL.